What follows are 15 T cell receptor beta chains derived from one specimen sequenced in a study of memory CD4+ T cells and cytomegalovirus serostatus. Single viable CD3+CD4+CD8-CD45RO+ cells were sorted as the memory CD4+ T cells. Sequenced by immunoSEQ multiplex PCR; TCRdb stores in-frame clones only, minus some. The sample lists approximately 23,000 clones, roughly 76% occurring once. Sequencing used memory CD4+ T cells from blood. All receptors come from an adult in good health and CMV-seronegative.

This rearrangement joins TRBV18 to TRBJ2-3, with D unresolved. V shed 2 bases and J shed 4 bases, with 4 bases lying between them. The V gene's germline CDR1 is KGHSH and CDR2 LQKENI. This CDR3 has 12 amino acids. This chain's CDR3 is CASSPSSDTQYF. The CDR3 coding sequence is TGTGCCAGCTCACCATCATCAGATACGCAGTATTTT.

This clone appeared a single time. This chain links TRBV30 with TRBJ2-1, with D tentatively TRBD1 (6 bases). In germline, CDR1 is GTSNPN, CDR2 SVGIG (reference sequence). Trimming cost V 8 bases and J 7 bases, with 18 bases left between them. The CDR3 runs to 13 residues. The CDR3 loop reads CAQGKGWMNEQFF. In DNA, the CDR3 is TGTGCCCAGGGGAAGGGATGGATGAATGAGCAGTTCTTC. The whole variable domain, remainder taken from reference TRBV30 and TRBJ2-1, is SQTIHQWPATLVQPVGSPLSLECTVEGTSNPNLYWYRQAAGRGLQLLFYSVGIGQISSEVPQNLSASRPQDRQFILSSKKLLLSDSGFYLCAQGKGWMNEQFFGPGTRLTVL.

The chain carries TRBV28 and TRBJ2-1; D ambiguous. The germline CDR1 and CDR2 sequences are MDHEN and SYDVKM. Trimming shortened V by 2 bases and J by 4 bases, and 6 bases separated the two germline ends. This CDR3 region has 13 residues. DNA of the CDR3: TGTGCCAGCAGTTTAAACGGTTACAATGAGCAGTTCTTC. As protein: CASSLNGYNEQFF.

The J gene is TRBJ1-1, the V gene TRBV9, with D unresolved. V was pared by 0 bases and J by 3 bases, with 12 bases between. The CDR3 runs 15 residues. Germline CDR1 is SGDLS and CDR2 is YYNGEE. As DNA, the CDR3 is TGTGCCAGCAGCGTAGGGAGGGTGTACGACACTGAAGCTTTCTTT. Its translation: CASSVGRVYDTEAFF.

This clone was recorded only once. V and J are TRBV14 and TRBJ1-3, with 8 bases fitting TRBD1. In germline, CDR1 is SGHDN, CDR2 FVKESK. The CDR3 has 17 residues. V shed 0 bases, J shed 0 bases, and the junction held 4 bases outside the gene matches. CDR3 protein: CASSQDRDRLSGNTIYF. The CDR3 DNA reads TGTGCCAGCAGCCAAGACCGGGACAGGCTCTCTGGAAACACCATATATTTT.

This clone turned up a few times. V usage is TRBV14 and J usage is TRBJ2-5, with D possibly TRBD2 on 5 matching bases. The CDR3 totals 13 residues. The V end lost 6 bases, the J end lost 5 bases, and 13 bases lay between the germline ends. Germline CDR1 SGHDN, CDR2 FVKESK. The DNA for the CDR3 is TGTGCCAGCAGGGGCCGGGATTGGGAGACCCAGTACTTC. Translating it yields CASRGRDWETQYF.

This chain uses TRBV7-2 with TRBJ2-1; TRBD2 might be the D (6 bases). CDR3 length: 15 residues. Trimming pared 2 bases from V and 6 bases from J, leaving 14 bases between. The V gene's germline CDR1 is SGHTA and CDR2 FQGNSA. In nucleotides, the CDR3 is TGTGCCAGCAGCTTAACCGGGAGCTCTGGCAATGAGCAGTTCTTC. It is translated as CASSLTGSSGNEQFF.

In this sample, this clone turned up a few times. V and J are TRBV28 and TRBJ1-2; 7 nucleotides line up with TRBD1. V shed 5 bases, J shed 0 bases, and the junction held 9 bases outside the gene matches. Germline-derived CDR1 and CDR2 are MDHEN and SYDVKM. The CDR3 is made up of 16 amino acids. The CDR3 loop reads CASSPYGTASNYGYTF. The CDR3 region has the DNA TGTGCCAGCAGTCCTTACGGGACAGCTTCTAACTATGGCTACACCTTC.

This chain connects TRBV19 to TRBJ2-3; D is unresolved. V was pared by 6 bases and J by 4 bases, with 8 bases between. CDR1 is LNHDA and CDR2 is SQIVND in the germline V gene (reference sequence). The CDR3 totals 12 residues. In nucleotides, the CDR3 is TGTGCCAGTAGCTACTCGGCAGATACGCAGTATTTT. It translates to CASSYSADTQYF.

The CDR3 DNA reads as TGTGCCAGCAGCTTGGCCAGGGGGGATGAAAAACTGTTTTTT. Translation: CASSLARGDEKLFF. The gene calls are TRBV5-6 and TRBJ1-4, with 7 nucleotides matching TRBD1. V shed 0 bases, J shed 6 bases, and the junction held 2 bases outside the gene matches. Germline V gene sequence: CDR1 SGHDT, CDR2 YYEEEE. This CDR3 has 14 residues.

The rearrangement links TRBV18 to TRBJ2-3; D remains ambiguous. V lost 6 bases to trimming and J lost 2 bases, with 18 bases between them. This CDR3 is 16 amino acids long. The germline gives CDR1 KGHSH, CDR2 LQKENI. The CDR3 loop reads CASSRRLATTTDTQYF. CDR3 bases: TGTGCCAGCTCCCGACGGTTGGCTACAACCACAGATACGCAGTATTTT.

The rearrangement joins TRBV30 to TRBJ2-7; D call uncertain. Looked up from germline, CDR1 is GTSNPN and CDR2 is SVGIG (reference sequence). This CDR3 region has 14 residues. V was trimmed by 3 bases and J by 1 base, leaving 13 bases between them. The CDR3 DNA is TGTGCCTGGAGCGCTCCCCCGAGATCCTACGAGCAGTACTTC. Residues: CAWSAPPRSYEQYF. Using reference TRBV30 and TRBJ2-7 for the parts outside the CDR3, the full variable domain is SQTIHQWPATLVQPVGSPLSLECTVEGTSNPNLYWYRQAAGRGLQLLFYSVGIGQISSEVPQNLSASRPQDRQFILSSKKLLLSDSGFYLCAWSAPPRSYEQYFGPGTRLTVT.

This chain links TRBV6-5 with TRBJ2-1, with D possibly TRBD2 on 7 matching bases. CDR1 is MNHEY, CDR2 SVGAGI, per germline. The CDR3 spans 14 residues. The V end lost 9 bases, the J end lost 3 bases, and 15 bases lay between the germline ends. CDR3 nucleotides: TGTGCCAGTGGGGAGGGGGGAAACTACAATGAGCAGTTCTTC. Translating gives CASGEGGNYNEQFF.

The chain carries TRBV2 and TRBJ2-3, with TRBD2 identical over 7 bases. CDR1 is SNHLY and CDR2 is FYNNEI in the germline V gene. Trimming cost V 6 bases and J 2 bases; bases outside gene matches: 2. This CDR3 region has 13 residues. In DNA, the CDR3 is TGTGCCAGCAGAGGGGACTACACAGATACGCAGTATTTT. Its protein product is CASRGDYTDTQYF. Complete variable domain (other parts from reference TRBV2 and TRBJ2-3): EPEVTQTPSHQVTQMGQEVILRCVPISNHLYFYWYRQILGQKVEFLVSFYNNEISEKSEIFDDQFSVERPDGSNFTLKIRSTKLEDSAMYFCASRGDYTDTQYFGPGTRLTVL.

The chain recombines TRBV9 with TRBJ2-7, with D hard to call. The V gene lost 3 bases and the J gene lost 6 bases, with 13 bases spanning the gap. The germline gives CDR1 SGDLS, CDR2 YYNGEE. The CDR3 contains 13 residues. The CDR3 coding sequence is TGTGCCAGCAGCGCTGTAGGCGAGGCCGAGCAGTACTTC. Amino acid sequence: CASSAVGEAEQYF.